This note documents a single TCR beta chain sequence. The sample originates from a study of blood T cell repertoires in COVID-19. Study-level background: Researchers got acute and convalescent COVID-19 samples from the United States, Italy and Spain. From T cells, B-cell-depleted T cells, or PBMCs came the material, which was cDNA or gDNA.

The germline CDR1 and CDR2 sequences are SGHAT and FQNNGV. This CDR3 is 12 amino acids long. V dropped 0 bases and J dropped 8 bases, with 7 bases sitting between them. Under the authors' procedure: The assay estimated nucleated cells by amplifying reference gene primers. Here immunoSEQ multiplex PCR was the method, and the copy in TCRdb shows in-frame clones only, minus some. V, J and clone size are taken as reported in that table, and D and trimming were inferred from the DNA itself. The repertoire holds approximately 250,000 clones, with approximately 86% as singletons. The chain carries TRBV11-2 and TRBJ1-1; D is ambiguous. Sequencing input: peripheral blood. The receptor's source is a woman in her 70s with COVID-19, enrolled during active disease. The CDR3 sequence is CASSLDLMEAFF. CDR3 in DNA: TGTGCCAGCAGCTTAGATTTAATGGAAGCTTTCTTT.